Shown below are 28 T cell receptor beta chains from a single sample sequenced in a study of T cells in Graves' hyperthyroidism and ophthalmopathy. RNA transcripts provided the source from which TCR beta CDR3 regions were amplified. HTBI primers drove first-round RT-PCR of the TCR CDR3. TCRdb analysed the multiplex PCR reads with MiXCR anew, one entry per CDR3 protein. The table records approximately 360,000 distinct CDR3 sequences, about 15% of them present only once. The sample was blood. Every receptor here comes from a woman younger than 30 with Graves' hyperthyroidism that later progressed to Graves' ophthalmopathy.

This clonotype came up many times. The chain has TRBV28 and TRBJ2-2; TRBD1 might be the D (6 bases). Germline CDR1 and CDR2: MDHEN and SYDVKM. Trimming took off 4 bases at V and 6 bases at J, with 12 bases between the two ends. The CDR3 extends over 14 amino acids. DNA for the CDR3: TGTGCCAGCAGTTCCGGACAGTGGGCCGGGGAGCTGTTTTTT. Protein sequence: CASSSGQWAGELFF.

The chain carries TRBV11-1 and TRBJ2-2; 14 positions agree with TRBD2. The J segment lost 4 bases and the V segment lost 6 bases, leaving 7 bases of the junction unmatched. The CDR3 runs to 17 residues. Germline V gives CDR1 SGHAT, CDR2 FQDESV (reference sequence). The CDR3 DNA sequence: TGTGCCAGCAGAAGGGGACTAGCGGGAGATGGCACCGGGGAGCTGTTTTTT. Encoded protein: CASRRGLAGDGTGELFF.

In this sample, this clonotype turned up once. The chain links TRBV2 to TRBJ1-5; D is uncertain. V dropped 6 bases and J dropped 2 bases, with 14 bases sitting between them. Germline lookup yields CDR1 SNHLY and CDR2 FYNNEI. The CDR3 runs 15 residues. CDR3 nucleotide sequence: TGTGCCAGCAGAGGCCAGCCGACCGGCAATCAGCCCCAGCATTTT. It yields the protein CASRGQPTGNQPQHF.

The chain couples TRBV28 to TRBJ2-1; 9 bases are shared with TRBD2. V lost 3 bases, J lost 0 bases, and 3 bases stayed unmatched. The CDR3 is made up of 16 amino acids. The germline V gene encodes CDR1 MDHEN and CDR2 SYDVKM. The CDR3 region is CASSFTSGCSYNEQFF. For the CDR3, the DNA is TGTGCCAGCAGTTTCACTAGCGGGTGCTCCTACAATGAGCAGTTCTTC.

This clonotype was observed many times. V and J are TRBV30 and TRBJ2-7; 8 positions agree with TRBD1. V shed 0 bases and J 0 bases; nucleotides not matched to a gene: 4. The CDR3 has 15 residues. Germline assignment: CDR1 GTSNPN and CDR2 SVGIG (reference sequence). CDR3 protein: CAWSVLDRDSYEQYF. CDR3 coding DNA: TGTGCCTGGAGTGTGTTGGACAGGGACTCCTACGAGCAGTACTTC. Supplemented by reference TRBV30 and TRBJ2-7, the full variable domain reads SQTIHQWPATLVQPVGSPLSLECTVEGTSNPNLYWYRQAAGRGLQLLFYSVGIGQISSEVPQNLSASRPQDRQFILSSKKLLLSDSGFYLCAWSVLDRDSYEQYFGPGTRLTVT.

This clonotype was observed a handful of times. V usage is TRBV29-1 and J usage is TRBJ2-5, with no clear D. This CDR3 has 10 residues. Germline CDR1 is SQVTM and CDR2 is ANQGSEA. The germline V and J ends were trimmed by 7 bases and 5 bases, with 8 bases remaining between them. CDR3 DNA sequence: TGCAGCGCTGTTTGGGAGACCCAGTACTTC. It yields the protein CSAVWETQYF.

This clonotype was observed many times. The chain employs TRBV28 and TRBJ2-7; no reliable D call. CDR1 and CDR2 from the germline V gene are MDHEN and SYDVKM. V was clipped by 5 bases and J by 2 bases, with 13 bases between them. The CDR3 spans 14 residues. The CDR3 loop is CASSPRNGPYEQYF. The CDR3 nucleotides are TGTGCCAGCAGTCCCCGGAACGGCCCCTACGAGCAGTACTTC.

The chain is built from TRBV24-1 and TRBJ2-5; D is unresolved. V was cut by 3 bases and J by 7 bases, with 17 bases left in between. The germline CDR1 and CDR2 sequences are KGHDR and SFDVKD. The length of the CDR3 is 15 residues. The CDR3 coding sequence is TGTGCCACCAGTGATGACGCCCTGCCCTTACGGACCCAGTACTTC. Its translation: CATSDDALPLRTQYF.

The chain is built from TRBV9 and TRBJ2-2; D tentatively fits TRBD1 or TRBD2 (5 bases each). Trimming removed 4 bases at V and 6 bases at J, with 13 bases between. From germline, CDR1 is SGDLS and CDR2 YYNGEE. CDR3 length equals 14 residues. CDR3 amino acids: CASSPPGRAGELFF. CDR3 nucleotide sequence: TGTGCCAGCAGCCCTCCGGGGCGGGCCGGGGAGCTGTTTTTT.

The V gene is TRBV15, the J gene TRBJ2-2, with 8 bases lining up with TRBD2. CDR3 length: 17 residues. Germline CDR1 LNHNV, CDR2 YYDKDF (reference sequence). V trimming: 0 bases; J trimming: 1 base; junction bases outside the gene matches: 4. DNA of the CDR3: TGTGCCACCAGCAGAGATCTCACTAGCGGGAACACCGGGGAGCTGTTTTTT. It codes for CATSRDLTSGNTGELFF.

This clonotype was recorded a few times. Written as DNA, the CDR3 is TGTGCCAGCAGCCAGAGTAAGCGGGAGTATGACAATGAGCAGTTCTTC. Residues: CASSQSKREYDNEQFF. V and J are TRBV4-2 and TRBJ2-1, with 8 bases aligning to TRBD2. V trimming: 3 bases; J trimming: 5 bases; junction bases outside the gene matches: 9. Looked up from germline, CDR1 is LGHNA and CDR2 is YNFKEQ. This CDR3 spans 16 amino acids.

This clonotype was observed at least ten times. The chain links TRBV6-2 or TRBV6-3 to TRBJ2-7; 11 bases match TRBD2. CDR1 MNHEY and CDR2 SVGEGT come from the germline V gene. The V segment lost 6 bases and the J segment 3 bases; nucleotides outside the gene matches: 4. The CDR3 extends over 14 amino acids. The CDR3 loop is CASSWGLADYEQYF. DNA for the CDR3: TGTGCCAGCAGCTGGGGACTAGCGGACTACGAGCAGTACTTC.

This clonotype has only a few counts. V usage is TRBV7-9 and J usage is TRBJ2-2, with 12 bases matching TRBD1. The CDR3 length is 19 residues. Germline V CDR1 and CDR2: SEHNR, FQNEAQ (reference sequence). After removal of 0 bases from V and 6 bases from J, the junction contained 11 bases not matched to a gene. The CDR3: CASSLAWDRGRPHAGELFF. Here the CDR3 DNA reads TGTGCCAGCAGCTTAGCTTGGGACAGGGGGCGTCCGCACGCCGGGGAGCTGTTTTTT.

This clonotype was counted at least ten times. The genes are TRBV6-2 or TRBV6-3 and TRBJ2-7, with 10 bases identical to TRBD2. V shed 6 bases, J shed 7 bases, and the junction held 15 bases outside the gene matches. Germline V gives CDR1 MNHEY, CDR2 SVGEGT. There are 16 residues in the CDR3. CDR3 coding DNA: TGTGCCAGCAGCCCCATAGCGGGAGGCCTCCTCGGGGAGCAGTACTTC. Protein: CASSPIAGGLLGEQYF.

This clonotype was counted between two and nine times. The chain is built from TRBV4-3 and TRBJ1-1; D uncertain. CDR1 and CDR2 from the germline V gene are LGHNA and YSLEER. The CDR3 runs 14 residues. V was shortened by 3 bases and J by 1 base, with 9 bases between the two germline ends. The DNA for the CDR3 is TGCGCCAGCAGCCACAGACGGGGGAACACTGAAGCTTTCTTT. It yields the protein CASSHRRGNTEAFF.

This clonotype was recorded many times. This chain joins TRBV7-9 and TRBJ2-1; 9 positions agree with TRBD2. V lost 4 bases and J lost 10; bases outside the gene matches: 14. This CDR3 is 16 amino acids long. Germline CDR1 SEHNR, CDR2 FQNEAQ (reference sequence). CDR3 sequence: CASSYPGLAFAGEQFF. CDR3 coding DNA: TGTGCCAGCAGCTACCCGGGACTAGCCTTTGCTGGAGAGCAGTTCTTC.

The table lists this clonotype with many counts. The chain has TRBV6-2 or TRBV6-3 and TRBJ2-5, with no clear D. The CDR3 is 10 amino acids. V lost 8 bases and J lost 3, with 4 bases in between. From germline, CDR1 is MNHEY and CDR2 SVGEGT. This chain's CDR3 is CASGEETQYF. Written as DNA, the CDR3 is TGTGCCAGCGGAGAAGAGACCCAGTACTTC.

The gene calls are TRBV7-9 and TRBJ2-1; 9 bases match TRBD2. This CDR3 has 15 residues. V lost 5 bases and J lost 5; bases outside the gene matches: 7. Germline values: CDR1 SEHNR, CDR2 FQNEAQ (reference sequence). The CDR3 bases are TGTGCCAGCAGCCCACTAGCGGGCGGGAACAATGAGCAGTTCTTC. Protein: CASSPLAGGNNEQFF.

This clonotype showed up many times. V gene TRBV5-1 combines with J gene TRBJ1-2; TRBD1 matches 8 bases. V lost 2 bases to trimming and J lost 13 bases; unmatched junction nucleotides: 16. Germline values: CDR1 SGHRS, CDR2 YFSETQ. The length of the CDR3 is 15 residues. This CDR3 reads CASSFGQGFLLPGTF. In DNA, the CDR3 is TGCGCCAGCAGCTTCGGACAGGGTTTTCTTCTACCCGGCACCTTC.

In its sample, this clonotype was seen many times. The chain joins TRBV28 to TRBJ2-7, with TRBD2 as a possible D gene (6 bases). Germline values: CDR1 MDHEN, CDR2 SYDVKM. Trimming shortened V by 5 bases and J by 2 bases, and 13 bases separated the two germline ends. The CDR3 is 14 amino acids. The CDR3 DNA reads TGTGCCAGCAGTCCGGGTGGAGGGGCCTACGAGCAGTACTTC. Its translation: CASSPGGGAYEQYF.

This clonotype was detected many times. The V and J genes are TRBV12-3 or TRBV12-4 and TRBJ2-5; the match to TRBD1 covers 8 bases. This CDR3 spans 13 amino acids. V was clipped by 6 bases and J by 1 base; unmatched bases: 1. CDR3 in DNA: TGTGCCAGCAGCAGGGGGCCCCAAGAGACCCAGTACTTC. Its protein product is CASSRGPQETQYF.

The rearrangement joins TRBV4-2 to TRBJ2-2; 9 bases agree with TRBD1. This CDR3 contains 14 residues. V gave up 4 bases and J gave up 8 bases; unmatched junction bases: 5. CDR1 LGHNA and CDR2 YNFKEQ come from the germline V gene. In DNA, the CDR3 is TGTGCCAGCAGCCTGAAACAGGGGGCTGGGGAGCTGTTTTTT. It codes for CASSLKQGAGELFF.

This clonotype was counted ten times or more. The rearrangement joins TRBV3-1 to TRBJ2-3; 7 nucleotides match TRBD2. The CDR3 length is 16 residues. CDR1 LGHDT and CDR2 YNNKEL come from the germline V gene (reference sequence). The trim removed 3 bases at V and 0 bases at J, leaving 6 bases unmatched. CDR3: CASSQSPGGSTDTQYF. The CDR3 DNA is TGTGCCAGCAGCCAGTCCCCCGGGGGGAGCACAGATACGCAGTATTTT.

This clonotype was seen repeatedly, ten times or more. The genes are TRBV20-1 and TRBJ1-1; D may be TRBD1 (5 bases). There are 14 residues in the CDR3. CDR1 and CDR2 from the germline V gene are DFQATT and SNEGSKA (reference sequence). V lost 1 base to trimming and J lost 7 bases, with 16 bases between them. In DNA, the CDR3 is TGCAGTGCTAGAGCGGGGGGAGGGCCTGTTGAAGCTTTCTTT. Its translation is CSARAGGGPVEAFF.

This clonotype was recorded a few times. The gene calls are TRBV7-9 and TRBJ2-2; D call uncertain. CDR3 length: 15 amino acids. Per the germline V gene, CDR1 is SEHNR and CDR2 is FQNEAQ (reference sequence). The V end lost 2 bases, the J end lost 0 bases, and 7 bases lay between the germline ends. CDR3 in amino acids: CASSLRRTNTGELFF. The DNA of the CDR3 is TGTGCCAGCAGCTTAAGACGGACGAACACCGGGGAGCTGTTTTTT.

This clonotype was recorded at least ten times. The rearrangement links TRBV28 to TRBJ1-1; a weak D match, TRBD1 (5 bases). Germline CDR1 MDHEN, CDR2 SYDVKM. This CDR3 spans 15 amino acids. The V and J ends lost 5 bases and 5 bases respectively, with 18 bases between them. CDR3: CASSPGGGMSTEAFF. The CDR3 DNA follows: TGTGCCAGCAGTCCCGGGGGGGGGATGAGTACTGAAGCTTTCTTT.

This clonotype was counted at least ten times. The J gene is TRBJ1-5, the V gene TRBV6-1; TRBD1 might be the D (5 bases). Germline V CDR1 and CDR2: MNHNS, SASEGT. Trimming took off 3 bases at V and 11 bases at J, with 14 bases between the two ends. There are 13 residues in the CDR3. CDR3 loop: CASSDGGFGAQHF. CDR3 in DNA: TGTGCCAGCAGTGACGGGGGATTTGGGGCCCAGCATTTT.

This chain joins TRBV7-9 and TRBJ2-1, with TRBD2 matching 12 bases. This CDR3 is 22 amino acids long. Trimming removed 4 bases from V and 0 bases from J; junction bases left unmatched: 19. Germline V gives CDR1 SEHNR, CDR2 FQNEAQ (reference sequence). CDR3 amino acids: CASSSLHRTSGRYRSSYNEQFF. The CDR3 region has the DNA TGTGCCAGCAGCTCCCTACACCGCACTAGCGGGAGGTATCGGAGCTCCTACAATGAGCAGTTCTTC.